This T cell receptor (beta chain) is drawn from a study of blood T cell repertoires in COVID-19. Study summary: Acute-phase and convalescent COVID-19 samples originated in the United States, Italy and Spain.

CDR1 is SQVTM, CDR2 ANQGSEA, per germline. V was pared by 5 bases and J by 8 bases, with 18 bases between. This CDR3 region has 13 residues. Individuals drawn from under 30 US areas were about 18 to 90 years old. Clones were sequenced by immunoSEQ multiplex PCR, and TCRdb holds only the in-frame ones, with some missing. The profile shows over 300,000 clones, roughly 88% of them singletons. V usage is TRBV29-1 and J usage is TRBJ1-2; D ambiguous. The receptor comes from a woman in her 30s with acute COVID-19. Sequencing was performed on PBMCs or T cells enriched from blood (not recorded which). Written as DNA, the CDR3 is TGCAGCGTTCCAGGCACTTCACGATTGGGCTACACCTTC. Translating gives CSVPGTSRLGYTF.